This TCR beta chain comes out of a study of blood T cell repertoires in COVID-19. Background on the study: Researchers got acute and convalescent COVID-19 samples from the United States, Italy and Spain. PBMCs, B-cell-depleted T cells, or T cells were the source of the cDNA or gDNA that made up the material.

The J segment lost 5 bases and the V segment lost 3 bases, leaving 8 bases of the junction unmatched. This CDR3 region has 16 residues. The germline gives CDR1 MGHRA, CDR2 YSYEKL. Per the original methods: Quantification of nucleated cells was approximated via reference gene primer amplification. Clones were read by immunoSEQ multiplex PCR, and TCRdb kept only the in-frame ones, dropping some. V, J and clone size are taken as reported in that table, and D and trimming were inferred from the DNA itself. The data contain some 350,000 clones, 85% to 90% of them singletons. This TCR was sampled from a human donor in a cohort sampled during active COVID-19. Sequenced material: peripheral blood. The chain employs TRBV4-1 and TRBJ2-1; the match to TRBD1 covers 9 bases. The CDR3 spells CASSQTGDRVHNEQFF. DNA for the CDR3: TGCGCCAGCAGCCAGACCGGGGACAGGGTCCACAATGAGCAGTTCTTC.